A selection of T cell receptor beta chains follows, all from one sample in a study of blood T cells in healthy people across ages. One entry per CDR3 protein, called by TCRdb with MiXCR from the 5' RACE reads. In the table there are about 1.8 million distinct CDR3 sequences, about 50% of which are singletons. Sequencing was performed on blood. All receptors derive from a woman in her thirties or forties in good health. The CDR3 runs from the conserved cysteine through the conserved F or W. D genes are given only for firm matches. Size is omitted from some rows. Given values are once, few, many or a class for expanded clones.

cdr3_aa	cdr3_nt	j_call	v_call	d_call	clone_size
CASSYYGGYTF	TGTGCCAGCAGTTATTACGGAGGCTACACCTTC	TRBJ1-2	TRBV6-2/TRBV6-3	.	few
CASSQSGAYEQYF	TGCGCCAGCAGCCAATCTGGTGCCTACGAGCAGTACTTC	TRBJ2-7	TRBV3-1	.	many
CASSQWEGDYTF	TGTGCCAGCAGCCAATGGGAGGGAGACTACACCTTC	TRBJ1-2	TRBV14	.	.
CSARERQGGSGANVLTF	TGCAGTGCTAGAGAACGACAGGGAGGCTCTGGGGCCAACGTCCTGACTTTC	TRBJ2-6	TRBV20-1	.	many
CAISESGVYYGYTF	TGTGCCATCAGTGAATCTGGGGTCTACTATGGCTACACCTTC	TRBJ1-2	TRBV10-3	.	.
CSAKRGHSYNEQFF	TGCAGTGCCAAGCGGGGACACTCCTACAATGAGCAGTTCTTC	TRBJ2-1	TRBV20-1	.	.
CASSIRDRRTDTQYF	TGTGCCAGCAGCATCCGGGACAGACGCACAGATACGCAGTATTTT	TRBJ2-3	TRBV11-3	TRBD1	few
CATSSARTGGNEQFF	TGTGCCACCAGCAGTGCCCGGACAGGCGGGAATGAGCAGTTCTTC	TRBJ2-1	TRBV15	TRBD1	.
CASSYSAGGGETDTQYF	TGTGCCAGCAGTTACTCAGCTGGGGGGGGCGAAACAGATACGCAGTATTTT	TRBJ2-3	TRBV6-2/TRBV6-3	.	.
CSAREPSSGLWNEQFF	TGCAGTGCTAGAGAACCTTCTAGCGGGCTATGGAATGAGCAGTTCTTC	TRBJ2-1	TRBV20-1	TRBD2	.
CASSLSGVLSGANVLTF	TGTGCCAGCAGCTTATCCGGGGTACTCTCTGGGGCCAACGTCCTGACTTTC	TRBJ2-6	TRBV7-9	.	.
CASSLEGWDQPQHF	TGTGCCAGCAGTTTGGAAGGGTGGGATCAGCCCCAGCATTTT	TRBJ1-5	TRBV6-5	.	.
CASSQREAGRAFF	TGTGCCAGCAGCCAAAGGGAGGCGGGTCGAGCTTTCTTT	TRBJ1-1	TRBV4-2	.	.
CASIEWASGGETQYF	TGTGCCAGCATCGAGTGGGCTAGCGGGGGTGAGACCCAGTACTTC	TRBJ2-5	TRBV2	TRBD2	.
CASSGPGHTQETQYF	TGCGCCAGCAGCGGGCCGGGACATACCCAAGAGACCCAGTACTTC	TRBJ2-5	TRBV4-1	.	.
CSARSGGRDEAFF	TGCAGTGCTAGATCTGGGGGGCGGGATGAAGCTTTCTTT	TRBJ1-1	TRBV20-1	.	.
CASISGNYKNGYTF	TGTGCCAGCATATCAGGGAACTATAAGAATGGCTACACCTTC	TRBJ1-2	TRBV12-3/TRBV12-4	.	.
CASSLATVGTQYF	TGTGCCAGCAGCTTAGCCACAGTGGGGACCCAGTACTTC	TRBJ2-5	TRBV7-2	.	.
CASRVGVGTDTQYF	TGTGCCAGCCGGGTGGGGGTAGGAACAGATACGCAGTATTTT	TRBJ2-3	TRBV12-3/TRBV12-4	.	.
CASSYSGVPDGYTF	TGTGCCAGCAGTTACTCAGGTGTTCCAGATGGCTACACCTTC	TRBJ1-2	TRBV6-5	.	.
CASSLGGRGSLVGSYNEQFF	TGTGCCAGCAGCTTAGGTGGGAGGGGATCCCTGGTTGGGTCCTACAATGAGCAGTTCTTC	TRBJ2-1	TRBV7-9	TRBD2	.
CASVSSYSEQFF	TGTGCCAGCGTCTCAAGTTACAGTGAGCAGTTCTTC	TRBJ2-1	TRBV28	.	.
CASSPGGGLNEKLFF	TGTGCCAGCAGCCCAGGGGGGGGTCTCAATGAAAAACTGTTTTTT	TRBJ1-4	TRBV7-2	TRBD1	.
CASTRAGISYNEQFF	TGTGCCAGCACTAGGGCGGGGATCTCCTACAATGAGCAGTTCTTC	TRBJ2-1	TRBV7-9	.	few
CASSFGTGTGVNEQFF	TGTGCCAGCAGCTTCGGCACCGGGACAGGGGTCAATGAGCAGTTCTTC	TRBJ2-1	TRBV7-2	TRBD1	few